This T cell receptor (beta chain) was captured by sequencing in a study of blood T cell repertoires in COVID-19. Study at large: Acute-phase and convalescent COVID-19 samples originated in the United States, Italy and Spain. T cells, B-cell-depleted T cells, or PBMCs provided the cDNA or gDNA that served as material.

Authors' methods: Researchers report that nucleated cell counts were estimated from reference gene primer amplification. Produced via immunoSEQ multiplex PCR; TCRdb's table is partial and in-frame only. V and J calls and clone size are as listed in that table; D and trimming were resolved from the DNA. The sample has 200,000 to 250,000 clones; less than 90% are singletons. The clonotype was recovered from an elderly woman with active or convalescent COVID-19. Sequenced sample: peripheral blood.

In DNA form, the CDR3 reads TGTGCCAGCAGCCGCCAGGGGGCGATGAACACTGAAGCTTTCTTT. Its translation is CASSRQGAMNTEAFF. This chain joins TRBV27 and TRBJ1-1, with TRBD1 matching over 8 bases. J gave up 0 bases and V 6 bases, and 6 bases lay outside the gene matches. The CDR3 sequence is 15 residues long. In germline, CDR1 is MNHEY, CDR2 SMNVEV (reference sequence).